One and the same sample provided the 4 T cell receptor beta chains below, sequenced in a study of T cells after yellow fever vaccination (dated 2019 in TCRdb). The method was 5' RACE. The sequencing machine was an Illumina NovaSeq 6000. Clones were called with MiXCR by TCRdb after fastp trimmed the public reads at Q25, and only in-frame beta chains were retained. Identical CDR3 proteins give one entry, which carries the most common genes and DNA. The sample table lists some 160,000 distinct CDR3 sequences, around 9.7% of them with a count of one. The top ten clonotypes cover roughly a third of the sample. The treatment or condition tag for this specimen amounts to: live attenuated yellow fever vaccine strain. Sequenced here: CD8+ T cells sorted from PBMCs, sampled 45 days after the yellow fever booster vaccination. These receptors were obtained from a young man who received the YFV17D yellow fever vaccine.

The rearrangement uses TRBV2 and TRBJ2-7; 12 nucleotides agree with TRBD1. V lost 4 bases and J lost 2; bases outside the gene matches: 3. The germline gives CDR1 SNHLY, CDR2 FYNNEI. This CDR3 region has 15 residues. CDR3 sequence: CASSVGQGAAYEQYF. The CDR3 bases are TGTGCCAGCAGTGTGGGACAGGGGGCTGCCTACGAGCAGTACTTC.

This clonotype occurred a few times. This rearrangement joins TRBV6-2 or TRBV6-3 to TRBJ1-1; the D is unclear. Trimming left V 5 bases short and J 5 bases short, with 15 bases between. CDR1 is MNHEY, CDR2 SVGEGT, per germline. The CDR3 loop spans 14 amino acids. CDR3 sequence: CASSTDRSRTEAFF. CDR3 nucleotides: TGTGCCAGCAGTACTGACCGGAGTCGGACTGAAGCTTTCTTT.

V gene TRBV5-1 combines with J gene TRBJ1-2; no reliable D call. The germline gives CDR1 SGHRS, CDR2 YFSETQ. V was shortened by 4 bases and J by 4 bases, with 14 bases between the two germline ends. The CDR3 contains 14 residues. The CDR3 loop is CASSLDGESYGYTF. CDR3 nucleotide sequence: TGCGCCAGCAGCCTGGACGGGGAGAGCTATGGCTACACCTTC.

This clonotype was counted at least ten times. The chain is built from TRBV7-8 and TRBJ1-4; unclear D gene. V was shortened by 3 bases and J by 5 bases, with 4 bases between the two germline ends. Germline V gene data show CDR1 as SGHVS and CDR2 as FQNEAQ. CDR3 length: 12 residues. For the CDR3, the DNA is TGTGCCAGCAGCTTCCGGAATGAAAAACTGTTTTTT. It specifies CASSFRNEKLFF.